This T cell receptor beta chain was retrieved from a study of T cell repertoires in cytomegalovirus infection. Each CDR3 protein is one row after TCRdb ran MiXCR on the reads. The sample holds 200,000 to 300,000 distinct CDR3 sequences, approximately 9.2% seen once. Points from the study as a whole: Pooled public TCR beta family frequency picked out CMV carriers with the relevant HLA.

In this sample, this clonotype turned up a few times. The antigen is not known. The CDR3 is 14 residues long. Trimming cost V 1 base and J 0 bases, with 6 bases left between them. Germline loops: CDR1 MGHDK, CDR2 SYGVNS. This receptor was obtained from a human donor in good health (CMV status not recorded). Some clones in this sample may be carry-over from other donors' samples. The sample taken for sequencing was PBMCs. The chain couples TRBV25-1 to TRBJ1-2; D not certain. CDR3 sequence (DNA): TGTGCCAGCAGTGAATCCGGGGCTAACTATGGCTACACCTTC. It is translated as CASSESGANYGYTF.